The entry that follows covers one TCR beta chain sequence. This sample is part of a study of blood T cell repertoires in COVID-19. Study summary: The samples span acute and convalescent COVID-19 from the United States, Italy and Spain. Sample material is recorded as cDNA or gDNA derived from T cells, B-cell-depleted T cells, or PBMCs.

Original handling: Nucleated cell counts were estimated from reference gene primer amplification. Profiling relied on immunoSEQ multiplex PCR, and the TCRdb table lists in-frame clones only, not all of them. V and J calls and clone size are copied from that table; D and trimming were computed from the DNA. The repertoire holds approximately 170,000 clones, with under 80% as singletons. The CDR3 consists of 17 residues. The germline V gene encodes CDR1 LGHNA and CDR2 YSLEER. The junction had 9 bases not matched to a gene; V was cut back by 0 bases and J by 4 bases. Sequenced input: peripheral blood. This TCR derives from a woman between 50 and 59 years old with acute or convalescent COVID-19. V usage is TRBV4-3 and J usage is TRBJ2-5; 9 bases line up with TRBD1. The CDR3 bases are TGCGCCAGCAGCCAAGAAGCCCGACAGGGGGGAAGAGAGACCCAGTACTTC. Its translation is CASSQEARQGGRETQYF.